These 30 T cell receptor beta chains share one sample of origin, sequenced in a study of cytomegalovirus exposure and HLA in healthy donors. The PCR made use of 60 Vbeta and 13 Jbeta primers. Produced via immunoSEQ multiplex PCR; TCRdb's table is partial and in-frame only. This sample contains some 34,000 clones. Sequenced material: PBMCs. The receptor source for this set is a man aged 35 to 55 in good health and CMV-seronegative.

The chain uses TRBV28 and TRBJ2-2, with TRBD1 matching 8 bases. There are 15 residues in the CDR3. V was clipped by 5 bases and J by 4 bases; unmatched bases: 6. The germline CDR1 and CDR2 sequences are MDHEN and SYDVKM. The CDR3 here is CASSAGGAGTGELFF. The DNA of the CDR3 is TGTGCCAGCAGTGCAGGGGGCGCGGGCACCGGGGAGCTGTTTTTT. The whole variable domain, remainder taken from reference TRBV28 and TRBJ2-2, is DVKVTQSSRYLVKRTGEKVFLECVQDMDHENMFWYRQDPGLGLRLIYFSYDVKMKEKGDIPEGYSVSREKKERFSLILESASTNQTSMYLCASSAGGAGTGELFFGEGSRLTVL.

Worth noting for this clone: The missing conserved phenylalanine or tryptophan at the end of this CDR3 makes a read error likely. Because the CDR3's place on the DNA is in doubt, the DNA is left out and the CDR3 is given as listed by TCRdb. V gene TRBV27 combines with J gene TRBJ2-7; TRBD1 is taken as the D call from the table, unchecked against the DNA. Germline V lookup: CDR1 MNHEY, CDR2 SMNVEV (reference sequence). The CDR3 spans 9 residues, counting both ends. The CDR3 here is CASSLGQPI.

The V call is TRBV27, the J call TRBJ2-1, with TRBD1 as a possible D gene (6 bases). From germline, CDR1 is MNHEY and CDR2 SMNVEV (reference sequence). The V and J ends lost 10 bases and 1 base respectively, with 17 bases between them. The CDR3 length is 15 residues. The CDR3: CATWGRTISYNEQFF. In DNA, the CDR3 is TGTGCCACCTGGGGGCGGACGATTTCCTACAATGAGCAGTTCTTC.

The chain employs TRBV14 and TRBJ1-1; the D is unclear. This CDR3 has 22 amino acids. The germline V and J ends were trimmed by 0 bases and 0 bases, with 29 bases remaining between them. The V gene's germline CDR1 is SGHDN and CDR2 FVKESK. CDR3 sequence (DNA): TGTGCCAGCAGCCAAGACACAGTGCTTCACAGTCGTGCCCTTGTTCTGAACACTGAAGCTTTCTTT. Translation: CASSQDTVLHSRALVLNTEAFF. Variable domain in full (rest from reference TRBV14 and TRBJ1-1): EAGVTQFPSHSVIEKGQTVTLRCDPISGHDNLYWYRRVMGKEIKFLLHFVKESKQDESGMPNNRFLAERTGGTYSTLKVQPAELEDSGVYFCASSQDTVLHSRALVLNTEAFFGQGTRLTVV.

The chain employs TRBV6-5 and TRBJ1-1; D is ambiguous. CDR1 and CDR2 (germline): MNHEY, SVGAGI. The CDR3 loop spans 16 amino acids. V dropped 2 bases and J dropped 0 bases, with 13 bases sitting between them. The CDR3 DNA sequence: TGTGCCAGCAGTTACGGCAGGCCTCCTTTGAACACTGAAGCTTTCTTT. Protein: CASSYGRPPLNTEAFF.

The chain recombines TRBV6-5 with TRBJ2-5, with TRBD1 as a possible D gene (5 bases). Germline V CDR1 and CDR2: MNHEY, SVGAGI. CDR3 length: 16 residues. Trimming cost V 0 bases and J 3 bases, with 14 bases left between them. CDR3 in amino acids: CASSYSWSGRKETQYF. CDR3 bases: TGTGCCAGCAGTTACTCTTGGTCAGGGCGGAAAGAGACCCAGTACTTC.

The chain joins TRBV11-2 to TRBJ2-1; weak D call: TRBD2 (6 bases). V shed 0 bases and J shed 0 bases, with 9 bases lying between them. There are 16 residues in the CDR3. Germline CDR1 reads SGHAT; CDR2 reads FQNNGV. DNA for the CDR3: TGTGCCAGCAGCTTAGAGAGGCGGGGCTCCTACAATGAGCAGTTCTTC. The encoded protein is CASSLERRGSYNEQFF.

The genes are TRBV30 and TRBJ1-2, with a weak D call TRBD1 (5 bases). The ends were cut back, 2 bases at V and 6 bases at J, with 10 bases in the middle. The CDR3 sequence is 12 residues long. Germline V gives CDR1 GTSNPN, CDR2 SVGIG (reference sequence). The CDR3 nucleotides read TGTGCCTGGAGTCCCCAGGGCCATGGCTACACCTTC. Protein product: CAWSPQGHGYTF.

The chain has TRBV5-1 and TRBJ1-1; TRBD1 aligns across 9 bases. The germline gives CDR1 SGHRS, CDR2 YFSETQ. Trimming cost V 3 bases and J 1 base; bases outside gene matches: 4. The CDR3 sequence is 15 residues long. The DNA for the CDR3 is TGCGCCAGCAGCTCACAGGGGGCAGCGAACACTGAAGCTTTCTTT. Translation: CASSSQGAANTEAFF. Looking up the rest from reference TRBV5-1 and TRBJ1-1 gives the full variable domain: KAGVTQTPRYLIKTRGQQVTLSCSPISGHRSVSWYQQTPGQGLQFLFEYFSETQRNKGNFPGRFSGRQFSNSRSEMNVSTLELGDSALYLCASSSQGAANTEAFFGQGTRLTVV.

J is TRBJ2-2 and V is TRBV5-1; a weak D match, TRBD2 (6 bases). Germline V gives CDR1 SGHRS, CDR2 YFSETQ. Trimming removed 0 bases at V and 4 bases at J, with 13 bases between. The CDR3 is made up of 16 amino acids. The CDR3 DNA is TGCGCCAGCAGCTTGGATCCTATCGGGAGCACCGGGGAGCTGTTTTTT. Protein sequence: CASSLDPIGSTGELFF.

The chain uses TRBV7-7 and TRBJ2-7; 14 bases are a match to TRBD2. Losses at the gene ends were 4 bases for V and 6 bases for J; bases not matched to a gene: 2. The length of the CDR3 is 14 residues. Germline lookup yields CDR1 SSHAT and CDR2 FNYEAQ (reference sequence). CDR3 nucleotides: TGTGCCAGCAGCTCGGGACTAGCGGGAGTCGAGCAGTACTTC. Its translation: CASSSGLAGVEQYF.

On this clone itself: Other DNA sequences in the sample encode the same CDR3. V usage is TRBV30 and J usage is TRBJ2-1, with 8 bases fitting TRBD1. CDR3 length: 10 amino acids. Germline V gives CDR1 GTSNPN, CDR2 SVGIG (reference sequence). CDR3 nucleotides: TGTGCAGGGTCAGGGGGCGAGCAGTTCTTC. Translation: CAGSGGEQFF.

This clone counts as medium-sized (0.01 to 0.1%) by frequency. The chain joins TRBV27 to TRBJ1-1, with unresolved D. The CDR3 totals 15 residues. Trimming shortened V by 2 bases and J by 1 base, and 11 bases separated the two germline ends. Germline V gene lookup returns CDR1 MNHEY and CDR2 SMNVEV (reference sequence). The CDR3 DNA follows: TGTGCCAGCAGTTTAATCGGGGTTGGGAACACTGAAGCTTTCTTT. Its protein product is CASSLIGVGNTEAFF.

V and J are TRBV19 and TRBJ2-5; 9 bases line up with TRBD2. The CDR3 length is 14 residues. Per the germline V gene, CDR1 is LNHDA and CDR2 is SQIVND (reference sequence). V shed 7 bases and J 2 bases; nucleotides not matched to a gene: 5. CDR3 sequence (DNA): TGTGCCAGTAACGGCGGGAGGGGGCAAGAGACCCAGTACTTC. It translates to CASNGGRGQETQYF.

V usage is TRBV18 and J usage is TRBJ1-1; possibly TRBD1 for D (6 bases). CDR3 length: 14 amino acids. Germline CDR1 and CDR2: KGHSH and LQKENI. V was clipped by 2 bases and J by 7 bases, with 14 bases between them. The CDR3, as DNA: TGTGCCAGCTCACCAAATCCAGGGGACTATGAAGCTTTCTTT. It translates to CASSPNPGDYEAFF.

The V call is TRBV18, the J call TRBJ1-3, with 8 bases fitting TRBD1. The CDR3 totals 14 residues. V dropped 5 bases and J dropped 10; count of bases not matched to a gene: 10. The germline V gene has CDR1 KGHSH and CDR2 LQKENI. The CDR3 region is CASSGDRSRRTIYF. CDR3 coding DNA: TGTGCCAGCTCAGGGGACAGGTCGCGGAGAACCATATATTTT.

The chain is built from TRBV5-1 and TRBJ2-1; 9 bases align to TRBD2. Trimming cost V 0 bases and J 4 bases; bases outside gene matches: 5. This CDR3 has 16 residues. Germline assignment: CDR1 SGHRS and CDR2 YFSETQ. This chain's CDR3 is CASSLGTSANYNEQFF. The CDR3 DNA is TGCGCCAGCAGCTTGGGGACTAGCGCTAATTACAATGAGCAGTTCTTC.

V usage is TRBV9 and J usage is TRBJ2-6; D uncertain. There are 15 residues in the CDR3. The germline V and J ends were trimmed by 3 bases and 0 bases, with 7 bases remaining between them. Germline V gene sequence: CDR1 SGDLS, CDR2 YYNGEE. The CDR3 reads CASSASGSGANVLTF. The CDR3 nucleotides read TGTGCCAGCAGCGCCTCGGGCTCTGGGGCCAACGTCCTGACTTTC.

The rearrangement links TRBV4-2 to TRBJ2-1, with 15 nucleotides matching TRBD2. Germline assignment: CDR1 LGHNA and CDR2 YNFKEQ. The trim removed 4 bases at V and 10 bases at J, leaving 14 bases unmatched. CDR3 length: 18 amino acids. The CDR3 DNA reads TGTGCCAGCAGCCGGGGAGTCGGGGGACTAGCGGGAGGCGACGAGCAGTTCTTC. It codes for CASSRGVGGLAGGDEQFF.

The genes are TRBV9 and TRBJ1-1, with 9 bases that match TRBD1. Germline CDR1 and CDR2: SGDLS and YYNGEE. The CDR3 is 16 residues long. The V gene end was trimmed by 2 bases and the J gene end by 1 base; junction bases not matched to a gene: 6. CDR3 region: CASSVVTGGWNTEAFF. CDR3 bases: TGTGCCAGCAGCGTTGTTACAGGGGGCTGGAACACTGAAGCTTTCTTT.

J is TRBJ1-4 and V is TRBV30; weak D call: TRBD1 (5 bases). The V gene's germline CDR1 is GTSNPN and CDR2 SVGIG (reference sequence). CDR3 length: 14 residues. V lost 2 bases, J lost 6 bases, and 13 bases lay in between. CDR3 protein: CAWSWGGGDEKLFF. The CDR3, as DNA: TGTGCCTGGAGTTGGGGAGGAGGGGATGAAAAACTGTTTTTT. Filled out from reference TRBV30 and TRBJ1-4, the complete variable domain reads SQTIHQWPATLVQPVGSPLSLECTVEGTSNPNLYWYRQAAGRGLQLLFYSVGIGQISSEVPQNLSASRPQDRQFILSSKKLLLSDSGFYLCAWSWGGGDEKLFFGSGTQLSVL.

This chain uses TRBV19 with TRBJ2-4; 11 bases are shared with TRBD1. With V trimmed by 4 bases and J by 0 bases, 8 bases remained unmatched. The CDR3 loop spans 18 amino acids. The germline gives CDR1 LNHDA, CDR2 SQIVND (reference sequence). The CDR3 nucleotides read TGTGCCAGTAGTACCGGGACAGGGGGGACTCTAGCCAAAAACATTCAGTACTTC. Amino acids: CASSTGTGGTLAKNIQYF.

The V call is TRBV20-1, the J call TRBJ1-1, with D unresolved. Germline-derived CDR1 and CDR2 are DFQATT and SNEGSKA (reference sequence). The CDR3 totals 11 residues. The germline V and J ends were trimmed by 7 bases and 6 bases, with 12 bases remaining between them. The CDR3 protein is CSVLAFPEAFF. In DNA form, the CDR3 reads TGCAGTGTCCTGGCCTTCCCTGAAGCTTTCTTT.

The gene calls are TRBV25-1 and TRBJ1-5; 7 positions agree with TRBD1. CDR3 length: 14 residues. The V and J ends lost 4 bases and 1 base, in that order; junction bases with no gene match: 1. Per germline, CDR1 MGHDK and CDR2 SYGVNS. Here the CDR3 DNA reads TGTGCCAGCAGTGTGACAGGGAGCAATCAGCCCCAGCATTTT. The encoded protein is CASSVTGSNQPQHF. The whole variable domain, remainder taken from reference TRBV25-1 and TRBJ1-5, is EADIYQTPRYLVIGTGKKITLECSQTMGHDKMYWYQQDPGMELHLIHYSYGVNSTEKGDLSSESTVSRIRTEHFPLTLESARPSHTSQYLCASSVTGSNQPQHFGDGTRLSIL.

This chain links TRBV5-1 with TRBJ1-5; D uncertain. The germline CDR1 and CDR2 sequences are SGHRS and YFSETQ. The CDR3 covers 15 residues. V dropped 2 bases and J dropped 0 bases, with 9 bases sitting between them. The CDR3 DNA reads TGCGCCAGCAGCTTAACCGGGTATAGCAATCAGCCCCAGCATTTT. Translation gives CASSLTGYSNQPQHF.

The chain recombines TRBV6-6 with TRBJ2-1, with 10 nucleotides matching TRBD2. The CDR3 is 14 amino acids. Germline values: CDR1 MNHNY, CDR2 SVGAGI (reference sequence). Trimming took 7 bases from V and 4 from J; bases not matched to a gene: 4. CDR3 in amino acids: CASTSGSSYNEQFF. The CDR3 nucleotides read TGTGCCAGCACTAGCGGGAGCTCATACAATGAGCAGTTCTTC.

V and J are TRBV28 and TRBJ1-1, with D possibly TRBD1 on 5 matching bases. The CDR3 contains 16 residues. V shed 7 bases and J shed 1 base, with 19 bases lying between them. Germline CDR1 MDHEN, CDR2 SYDVKM. The CDR3 DNA sequence: TGTGCCAGCATTTCCTCACGGTTGCAGGGGAACACTGAAGCTTTCTTT. It yields the protein CASISSRLQGNTEAFF.

The V call is TRBV6-1, the J call TRBJ2-2; D unclear. CDR1 is MNHNS and CDR2 is SASEGT in the germline V gene. There are 13 residues in the CDR3. CDR3 loop: CASRHSNTGELFF. CDR3 sequence (DNA): TGTGCGAGCCGACACTCGAACACCGGGGAGCTGTTTTTT.

This sequence joins TRBV30 and TRBJ2-2, with 8 bases lining up with TRBD2. Germline CDR1 GTSNPN, CDR2 SVGIG (reference sequence). This CDR3 comprises 17 residues. Trimming removed 3 bases from V and 4 bases from J; junction bases left unmatched: 13. CDR3 DNA: TGTGCCTGGAGGGGATGGAGCTTAGCGGGGCTCACCGGGGAGCTGTTTTTT. Amino acids: CAWRGWSLAGLTGELFF.

This sequence joins TRBV7-2 and TRBJ2-7; 12 nucleotides match TRBD2. The CDR3 covers 15 residues. Unmatched junction bases numbered 4, after V lost 6 bases and J lost 1 base. Germline CDR1 and CDR2: SGHTA and FQGNSA. CDR3 sequence (DNA): TGTGCCAGCAGATTTCTAGCGGGAGGGTCCTACGAGCAGTACTTC. Translated, it gives CASRFLAGGSYEQYF.